Presented here are 14 T cell receptor beta chains from one specimen sequenced in a study of patients and donors after allogeneic stem cell transplantation. A single record per CDR3 protein comes from TCRdb applying MiXCR to the RT-PCR reads. The profile shows around 27,000 distinct CDR3 sequences, over 7% of them singletons. The sequenced sample was blood, either unsorted or a sorted T cell fraction (not recorded which). The receptors here all came from a human donor who was either an allogeneic HSCT recipient or a stem cell or donor lymphocyte infusion donor (not recorded which). It is not recorded whose cells these are; they may come from a transplant donor.

The sample holds many counts of this clonotype. The genes are TRBV4-2 and TRBJ2-1; 8 nucleotides align to TRBD2. The CDR3 runs 18 residues. Germline V gene lookup returns CDR1 LGHNA and CDR2 YNFKEQ. The V and J ends lost 7 bases and 9 bases, in that order; junction bases with no gene match: 23. The CDR3 coding sequence is TGTGCCAGCACCCTCGGGCTAGCGGGTATGTCCACTGGGGGTGAGCAGTTCTTC. This gives the protein CASTLGLAGMSTGGEQFF.

This clonotype was recorded a few times. The gene calls are TRBV10-3 and TRBJ2-3, with TRBD1 matching 10 bases. Germline loops: CDR1 ENHRY, CDR2 SYGVKD. V trimming: 10 bases; J trimming: 6 bases; junction bases outside the gene matches: 10. CDR3 size: 14 residues. CDR3 nucleotide sequence: TGTGCCACGTCGACAGGGGGCGATCATGATACGCAGTATTTT. Translating gives CATSTGGDHDTQYF.

The V and J genes are TRBV29-1 and TRBJ2-3; 12 bases are a match to TRBD2. CDR1 SQVTM and CDR2 ANQGSEA come from the germline V gene. The V and J ends lost 8 bases and 1 base, in that order; junction bases with no gene match: 7. The CDR3 loop spans 15 amino acids. The CDR3 coding sequence is TGCAGCATCAATGGACTAGCGGGGCGCACAGATACGCAGTATTTT. Translation: CSINGLAGRTDTQYF.

This clonotype has more than one count but fewer than ten. The chain employs TRBV19 and TRBJ1-1, with D uncertain. The CDR3 has 16 residues. In germline, CDR1 is LNHDA, CDR2 SQIVND (reference sequence). V was shortened by 2 bases and J by 2 bases, with 15 bases between the two germline ends. The CDR3 reads CASSISPPPLNTEAFF. In DNA form, the CDR3 reads TGTGCCAGTAGTATAAGCCCCCCTCCCCTAAACACTGAAGCTTTCTTT.

The sample holds a few counts of this clonotype. This chain joins TRBV6-5 and TRBJ1-1, with a possible D match to TRBD1 (5 bases). Trimming removed 0 bases at V and 3 bases at J, with 11 bases between. CDR1 is MNHEY and CDR2 is SVGAGI in the germline V gene. The CDR3 totals 15 residues. CDR3 sequence (DNA): TGTGCCAGCAGTTACTCGAGGGAGGGGTACACTGAAGCTTTCTTT. Its translation is CASSYSREGYTEAFF.

This clonotype is categorized as medium-sized. The chain uses TRBV29-1 and TRBJ2-5; D remains unclear. The germline V and J ends were trimmed by 5 bases and 5 bases, with 9 bases remaining between them. Germline values: CDR1 SQVTM, CDR2 ANQGSEA. CDR3 length equals 11 residues. The CDR3 sequence is CSVSLGETQYF. The CDR3 DNA sequence: TGCAGCGTTAGTCTCGGGGAGACCCAGTACTTC.

This clonotype was observed at least ten times. The CDR3 protein is CASSLVGDTSYEQYF. Written as DNA, the CDR3 is TGCGCCAGCAGCTTGGTTGGGGACACCTCCTACGAGCAGTACTTC. The chain uses TRBV5-1 and TRBJ2-7; weak D call: TRBD1 (6 bases). The CDR3 totals 15 residues. CDR1 is SGHRS, CDR2 YFSETQ, per germline. V was trimmed by 0 bases and J by 0 bases, leaving 10 bases between them.

This clonotype is classed as medium-sized (0.01 to 0.1%). The rearrangement joins TRBV12-3 or TRBV12-4 to TRBJ2-3; TRBD1 agrees at 7 bases. J was trimmed by 4 bases and V by 6 bases; bases with no gene match: 10. The CDR3 runs to 15 residues. The DNA of the CDR3 is TGTGCCAGCAGGGGAAACAGGGGACCCGCAGATACGCAGTATTTT. Translating gives CASRGNRGPADTQYF.

This clonotype was seen repeatedly, ten times or more. The chain carries TRBV20-1 and TRBJ1-2; TRBD1 agrees at 9 bases. J gave up 3 bases and V 4 bases, and 6 bases lay outside the gene matches. The CDR3 loop spans 14 amino acids. Germline loops: CDR1 DFQATT, CDR2 SNEGSKA (reference sequence). As DNA, the CDR3 is TGCAGTGCTACCCGGGACAGGGCTTACTATGGCTACACCTTC. The encoded protein is CSATRDRAYYGYTF.

This sequence joins TRBV7-9 and TRBJ2-5, with D perhaps being TRBD1 or TRBD2 (5 bases each). V lost 5 bases and J 4 bases, leaving 11 bases between the germline ends. This CDR3 is built from 13 residues. Germline V gives CDR1 SEHNR, CDR2 FQNEAQ (reference sequence). The CDR3 coding sequence is TGTGCCAGCAGCCCGGGACCCGGAGAGACCCAGTACTTC. It encodes CASSPGPGETQYF.

Concerning this clonotype: A far more abundant clone sits one base away, making this likely a read error. V gene TRBV28 combines with J gene TRBJ2-1, with 8 positions matching TRBD2. Germline loops: CDR1 MDHEN, CDR2 SYDVKM. Trimming at V came to 3 bases and at J to 10 bases, leaving 17 bases not matched to a gene. CDR3 length: 17 residues. The CDR3 here is CASSFSLGSGRANEQFF. The CDR3 region has the DNA TGTGCCAGCAGTTTTTCGCTAGGGAGCGGGAGAGCCAACGAGCAGTTCTTC.

This clonotype was picked up a small number of times. The genes are TRBV28 and TRBJ1-1; 7 nucleotides agree with TRBD1. Per germline, CDR1 MDHEN and CDR2 SYDVKM. V shed 3 bases and J 13 bases; nucleotides not matched to a gene: 20. CDR3 length: 16 amino acids. The CDR3 sequence: CASSLVAGGFRSGGFF. The CDR3 DNA is TGTGCCAGCAGTTTGGTGGCAGGGGGTTTTCGCTCGGGGGGTTTCTTT.

There are many counts of this clonotype. V usage is TRBV27 and J usage is TRBJ1-1; no firm D call. The V gene lost 2 bases and the J gene lost 6 bases, with 10 bases spanning the gap. The germline CDR1 and CDR2 sequences are MNHEY and SMNVEV (reference sequence). This CDR3 has 13 amino acids. DNA of the CDR3: TGTGCCAGCAGTTTAGTTGGAAACGCTGAAGCTTTCTTT. This gives the protein CASSLVGNAEAFF.

This clonotype was counted at least ten times. V is TRBV11-1 and J is TRBJ2-1, with 7 bases fitting TRBD2. The CDR3 is 18 amino acids. Germline V CDR1 and CDR2: SGHAT, FQDESV (reference sequence). V shed 5 bases, J shed 6 bases, and the junction held 19 bases outside the gene matches. The CDR3 spells CASSPGTRLASWGNEQFF. The CDR3 nucleotides read TGTGCCAGCAGCCCAGGGACCAGACTAGCCAGCTGGGGCAATGAGCAGTTCTTC.